This T cell receptor (beta chain) originates from a study of T cell responses to AZD1222 COVID-19 vaccine. Method: immunoSEQ multiplex PCR; TCRdb's copy keeps in-frame clones and lacks some. The repertoire holds about 120,000 clones, roughly 90% seen once, with more than 13% in the top ten. Germline V lookup: CDR1 KGHDR, CDR2 SFDVKD. The length of the CDR3 is 13 residues. V lost 0 bases and J lost 5, with 6 bases in between. The sample holds one count of this clone. Sequenced material: peripheral blood, taken on day 0 of AZD1222 vaccination. The receptor was isolated from an adult in good health. The chain recombines TRBV24-1 with TRBJ2-5, with D unclear. CDR3 protein: CATSDLLGETQYF. The CDR3 bases are TGTGCCACCAGTGATTTGCTGGGGGAGACCCAGTACTTC.